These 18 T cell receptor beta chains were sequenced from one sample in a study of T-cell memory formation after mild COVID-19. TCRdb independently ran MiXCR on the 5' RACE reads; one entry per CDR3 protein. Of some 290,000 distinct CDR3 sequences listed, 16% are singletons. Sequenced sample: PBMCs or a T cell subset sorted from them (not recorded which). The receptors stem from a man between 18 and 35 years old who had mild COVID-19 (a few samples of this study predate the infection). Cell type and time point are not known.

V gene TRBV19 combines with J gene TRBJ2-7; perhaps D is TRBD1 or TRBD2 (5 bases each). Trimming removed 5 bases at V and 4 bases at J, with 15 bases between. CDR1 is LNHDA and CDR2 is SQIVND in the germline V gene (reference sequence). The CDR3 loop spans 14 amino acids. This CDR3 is CASSERSREYEQYF. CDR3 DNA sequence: TGTGCCAGTAGTGAGAGGAGCAGGGAGTACGAGCAGTACTTC.

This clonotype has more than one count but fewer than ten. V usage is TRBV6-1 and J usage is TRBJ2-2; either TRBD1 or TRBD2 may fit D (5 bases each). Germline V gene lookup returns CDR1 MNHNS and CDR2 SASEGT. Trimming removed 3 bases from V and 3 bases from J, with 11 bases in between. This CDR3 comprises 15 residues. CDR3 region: CASSEPRDDTGELFF. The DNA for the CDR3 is TGTGCCAGCAGTGAGCCCAGGGACGACACCGGGGAGCTGTTTTTT.

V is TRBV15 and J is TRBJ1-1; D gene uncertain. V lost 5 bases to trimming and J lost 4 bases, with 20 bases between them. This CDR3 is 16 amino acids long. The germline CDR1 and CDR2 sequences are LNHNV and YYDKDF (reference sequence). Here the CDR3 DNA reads TGTGCCACCAGCCCCCGTGGGTTTGGAGGTTCCACTGAAGCTTTCTTT. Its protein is CATSPRGFGGSTEAFF.

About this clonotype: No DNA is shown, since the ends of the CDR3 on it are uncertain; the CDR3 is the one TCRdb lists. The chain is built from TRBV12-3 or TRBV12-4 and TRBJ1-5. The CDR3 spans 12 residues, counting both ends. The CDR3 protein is CASSFGEGSRHF.

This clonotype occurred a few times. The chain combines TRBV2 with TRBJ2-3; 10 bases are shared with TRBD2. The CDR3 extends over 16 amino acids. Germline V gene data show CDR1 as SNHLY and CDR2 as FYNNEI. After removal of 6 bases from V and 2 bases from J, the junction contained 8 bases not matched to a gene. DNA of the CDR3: TGTGCCAGCAGCAAGCTAGCGGGGGCCATCACAGATACGCAGTATTTT. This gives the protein CASSKLAGAITDTQYF.

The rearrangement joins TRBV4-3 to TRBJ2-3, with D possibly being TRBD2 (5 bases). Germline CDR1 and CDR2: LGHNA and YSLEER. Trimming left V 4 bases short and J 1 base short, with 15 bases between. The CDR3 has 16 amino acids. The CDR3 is CASSRRAASGTDTQYF. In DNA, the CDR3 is TGCGCCAGCAGCCGGCGGGCAGCCTCAGGCACAGATACGCAGTATTTT.

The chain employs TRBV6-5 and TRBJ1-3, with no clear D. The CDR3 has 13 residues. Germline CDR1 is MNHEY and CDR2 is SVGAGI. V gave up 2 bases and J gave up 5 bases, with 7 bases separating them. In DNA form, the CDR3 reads TGTGCCAGCAGTTACGCGCCCCGAAACACCATATATTTT. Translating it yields CASSYAPRNTIYF.

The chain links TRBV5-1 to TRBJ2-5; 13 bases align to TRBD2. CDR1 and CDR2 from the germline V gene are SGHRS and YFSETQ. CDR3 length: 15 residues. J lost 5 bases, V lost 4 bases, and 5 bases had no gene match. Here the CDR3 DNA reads TGCGCCAGCAGCCCAGGACTAGCGGGGGTCGAGACCCAGTACTTC. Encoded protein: CASSPGLAGVETQYF.

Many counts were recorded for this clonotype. As DNA, the CDR3 is TGTGCCAGCAGCAGGTGGGGCAATCAGCCCCAGCATTTT. This sequence encodes CASSRWGNQPQHF. The chain joins TRBV5-6 to TRBJ1-5; D gene uncertain. The length of the CDR3 is 13 residues. Deletions cut 4 bases from V and 2 bases from J, with 7 bases between. Looked up from germline, CDR1 is SGHDT and CDR2 is YYEEEE. Full variable domain (outside the CDR3, taken from reference TRBV5-6 and TRBJ1-5): DAGVTQSPTHLIKTRGQQVTLRCSPKSGHDTVSWYQQALGQGPQFIFQYYEEEERQRGNFPDRFSGHQFPNYSSELNVNALLLGDSALYLCASSRWGNQPQHFGDGTRLSIL.

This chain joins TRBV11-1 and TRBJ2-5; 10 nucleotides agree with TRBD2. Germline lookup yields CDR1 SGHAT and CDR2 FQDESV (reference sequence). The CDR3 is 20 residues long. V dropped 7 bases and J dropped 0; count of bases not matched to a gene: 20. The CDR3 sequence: CASTTLPGGSGGTYQETQYF. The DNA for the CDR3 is TGTGCCAGCACTACCCTTCCGGGAGGTAGCGGGGGGACGTACCAAGAGACCCAGTACTTC. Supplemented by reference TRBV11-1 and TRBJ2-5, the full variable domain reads EAEVAQSPRYKITEKSQAVAFWCDPISGHATLYWYRQILGQGPELLVQFQDESVVDDSQLPKDRFSAERLKGVDSTLKIQPAELGDSAMYLCASTTLPGGSGGTYQETQYFGPGTRLLVL.

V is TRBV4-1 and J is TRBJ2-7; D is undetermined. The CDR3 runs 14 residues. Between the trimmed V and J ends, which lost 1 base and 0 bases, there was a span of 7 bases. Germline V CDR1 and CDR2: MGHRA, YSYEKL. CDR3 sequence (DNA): TGCGCCAGCAGCCAAGGTCCTAGCTCCTACGAGCAGTACTTC. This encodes CASSQGPSSYEQYF.

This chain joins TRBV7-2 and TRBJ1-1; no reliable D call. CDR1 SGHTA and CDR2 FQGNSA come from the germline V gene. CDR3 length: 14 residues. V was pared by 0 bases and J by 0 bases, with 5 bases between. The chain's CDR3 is CASSLARLNTEAFF. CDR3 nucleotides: TGTGCCAGCAGCTTAGCCCGATTGAACACTGAAGCTTTCTTT. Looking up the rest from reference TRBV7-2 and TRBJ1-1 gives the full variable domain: GAGVSQSPSNKVTEKGKDVELRCDPISGHTALYWYRQSLGQGLEFLIYFQGNSAPDKSGLPSDRFSAERTGGSVSTLTIQRTQQEDSAVYLCASSLARLNTEAFFGQGTRLTVV.

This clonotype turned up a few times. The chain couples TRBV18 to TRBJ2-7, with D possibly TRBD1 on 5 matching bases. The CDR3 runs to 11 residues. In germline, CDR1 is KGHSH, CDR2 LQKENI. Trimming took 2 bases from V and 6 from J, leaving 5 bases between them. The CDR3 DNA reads TGTGCCAGCTCACCAGGGGCCGAGCAGTACTTC. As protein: CASSPGAEQYF. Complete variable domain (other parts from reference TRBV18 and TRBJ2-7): NAGVMQNPRHLVRRRGQEARLRCSPMKGHSHVYWYRQLPEEGLKFMVYLQKENIIDESGMPKERFSAEFPKEGPSILRIQQVVRGDSAAYFCASSPGAEQYFGPGTRLTVT.

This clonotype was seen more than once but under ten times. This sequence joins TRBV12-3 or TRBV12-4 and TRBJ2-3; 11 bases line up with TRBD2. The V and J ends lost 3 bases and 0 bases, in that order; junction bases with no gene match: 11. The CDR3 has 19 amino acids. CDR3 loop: CASSFILSSGGTSTDTQYF. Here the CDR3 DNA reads TGTGCCAGCAGTTTTATACTCTCTAGCGGGGGGACTAGCACAGATACGCAGTATTTT.

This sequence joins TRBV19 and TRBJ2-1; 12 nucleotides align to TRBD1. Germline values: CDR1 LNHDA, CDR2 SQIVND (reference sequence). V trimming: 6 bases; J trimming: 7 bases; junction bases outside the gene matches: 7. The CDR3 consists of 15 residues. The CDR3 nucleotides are TGTGCCAGTAGGGATCCGGGACAGGGGGCGAATGAGCAGTTCTTC. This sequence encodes CASRDPGQGANEQFF.

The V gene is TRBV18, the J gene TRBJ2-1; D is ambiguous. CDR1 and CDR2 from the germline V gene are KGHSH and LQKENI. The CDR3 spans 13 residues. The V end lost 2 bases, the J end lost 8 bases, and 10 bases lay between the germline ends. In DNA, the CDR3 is TGTGCCAGCTCACCAAACCGCGACGATGAGCAGTTCTTC. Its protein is CASSPNRDDEQFF.

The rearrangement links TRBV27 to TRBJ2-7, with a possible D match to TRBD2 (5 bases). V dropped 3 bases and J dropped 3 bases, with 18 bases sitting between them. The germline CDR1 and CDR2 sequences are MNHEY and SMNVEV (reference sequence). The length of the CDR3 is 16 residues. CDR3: CASSFSVDYRGYEQYF. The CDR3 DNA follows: TGTGCCAGCAGTTTCTCAGTAGATTATCGGGGCTACGAGCAGTACTTC.

The CDR3 region is CASAQGAEETQYF. The CDR3 DNA sequence: TGCGCCAGCGCGCAGGGGGCGGAAGAGACCCAGTACTTC. The chain links TRBV5-1 to TRBJ2-5; the match to TRBD1 covers 8 bases. CDR3 length equals 13 residues. V lost 7 bases to trimming and J lost 3 bases; unmatched junction nucleotides: 5. The V gene's germline CDR1 is SGHRS and CDR2 YFSETQ.